Listed below are T cell receptor beta chains from one sample, sequenced in a study of cytomegalovirus exposure and HLA in healthy donors. Sequenced by immunoSEQ multiplex PCR; TCRdb stores in-frame clones only, minus some. The profile shows roughly 100,000 clones, approximately 70% of them singletons. The specimen sequenced was PBMCs. The receptors were gathered from a man younger than 40 in good health and CMV-seronegative. The CDR3 runs from the conserved cysteine through the conserved F or W. A D gene is named only where the DNA matches it firmly. Rows give clone size only sometimes, using once, few, many, or a class for an expanded clone.

abundance	v_gene	j_gene	len	d_gene	CDR3aa	CDR3nt
few	TRBV5-4	TRBJ2-7	14	-	CASSWDTSSYEQYF	TGTGCCAGCAGCTGGGACACTTCCTCCTACGAGCAGTACTTC
few	TRBV6-5	TRBJ1-6	15	TRBD1	CASSQGQGYNSPLHF	TGTGCCAGCAGTCAAGGACAGGGCTATAATTCACCCCTCCACTTT
-	TRBV9	TRBJ2-1	17	TRBD2	CANSVSRLADSYNEQFF	TGTGCCAACAGCGTTTCCCGACTAGCAGACTCCTACAATGAGCAGTTCTTC
-	TRBV6-1	TRBJ1-5	13	TRBD1	CASSGTGHQPQHF	TGTGCCAGCAGTGGGACAGGGCATCAGCCCCAGCATTTT
few	TRBV7-8	TRBJ2-7	14	TRBD2	CASVPSGGTYEQYF	TGTGCCAGCGTTCCTAGCGGGGGGACCTACGAGCAGTACTTC
-	TRBV5-6	TRBJ2-7	14	-	CASSLEQVSYEQYF	TGTGCCAGCAGCTTGGAACAGGTCTCCTACGAGCAGTACTTC
few	TRBV29-1	TRBJ2-7	15	-	CSVLGGPESSYEQYF	TGCAGCGTCTTGGGGGGGCCGGAGAGCTCCTACGAGCAGTACTTC
-	TRBV5-1	TRBJ2-5	13	-	CASSLSGRETQYF	TGCGCCAGCAGCTTGTCGGGAAGAGAGACCCAGTACTTC
-	TRBV7-3	TRBJ2-3	14	-	CASSLMEGIDTQYF	TGTGCCAGCAGCTTAATGGAGGGTATAGATACGCAGTATTTT
-	TRBV5-8	TRBJ2-5	14	-	CASSAYGGKETQYF	TGTGCCAGCAGCGCGTATGGTGGTAAAGAGACCCAGTACTTC
once	TRBV7-2	TRBJ2-7	13	-	CASSMGLTYEQYF	TGTGCCAGCAGCATGGGACTTACCTACGAGCAGTACTTC
-	TRBV5-1	TRBJ2-3	14	TRBD1	CASSLTGGVHTQYF	TGCGCCAGCAGCTTGACAGGGGGCGTTCATACGCAGTATTTT
-	TRBV6-5	TRBJ1-5	15	TRBD1	CASSYWDRYHQPQHF	TGTGCCAGCAGTTATTGGGACAGGTATCATCAGCCCCAGCATTTT
-	TRBV5-4	TRBJ2-7	15	TRBD2	CASSPSSGRAVEQYF	TGTGCCAGCAGCCCATCTAGCGGGAGGGCCGTAGAGCAGTACTTC
-	TRBV19	TRBJ2-1	15	TRBD1	CASSNLQGAYNEQFF	TGTGCCAGTAGTAATCTCCAGGGGGCCTACAATGAGCAGTTCTTC
-	TRBV18	TRBJ1-1	15	TRBD1	CASSPNQGANTEAFF	TGTGCCAGCTCACCAAATCAGGGGGCAAACACTGAAGCTTTCTTT
-	TRBV5-1	TRBJ1-2	15	-	CASSLELSTAYGYTF	TGCGCCAGCAGCTTGGAACTTTCGACAGCATATGGCTACACCTTC
few	TRBV18	TRBJ2-4	14	TRBD1	CASSQTGVVHIQYF	TGTGCCAGCTCACAGACAGGGGTGGTACACATTCAGTACTTC
-	TRBV7-9	TRBJ1-1	14	-	CASSPTERNTEAFF	TGTGCCAGCAGCCCGACAGAACGAAACACTGAAGCTTTCTTT
-	TRBV7-9	TRBJ2-1	17	TRBD2	CASSLFKGTSGGNEQFF	TGTGCCAGCAGCTTGTTCAAAGGGACTAGCGGGGGCAATGAGCAGTTCTTC
-	TRBV7-2	TRBJ1-4	13	-	CASSLGAPEKLFF	TGTGCCAGCAGCTTAGGGGCCCCTGAAAAACTGTTTTTT
once	TRBV30	TRBJ1-2	15	-	CAWSGAGGANYGYTF	TGTGCCTGGAGTGGGGCGGGGGGAGCTAACTATGGCTACACCTTC
-	TRBV10-3	TRBJ1-4	16	-	CAISESIGTADEKLFF	TGTGCCATCAGTGAGTCTATCGGGACTGCGGATGAAAAACTGTTTTTT
-	TRBV6-1	TRBJ2-2	15	-	CASSENLFRAGELFF	TGTGCCAGCAGTGAGAACTTATTCCGCGCCGGGGAGCTGTTTTTT
-	TRBV6-5	TRBJ1-2	15	TRBD1	CASSKQQGAGYGYTF	TGTGCCAGCAGTAAACAACAGGGGGCAGGCTATGGCTACACCTTC
-	TRBV19	TRBJ2-6	15	-	CASSIGWGGANGLTF	TGTGCCAGTAGTATAGGCTGGGGTGGGGCCAACGGCCTGACTTTC
-	TRBV9	TRBJ1-1	14	TRBD1	CASSVGTGGLEAFF	TGTGCCAGCAGCGTCGGGACAGGGGGCCTTGAAGCTTTCTTT
-	TRBV21-1	TRBJ2-1	15	-	CASSKDQGAYNEQFF	TGTGCCAGCAGCAAAGATCAGGGGGCTTACAATGAGCAGTTCTTC
-	TRBV7-9	TRBJ2-5	13	-	CASSLGRGAAQYF	TGTGCCAGCAGCTTAGGACGGGGAGCGGCCCAGTACTTC
-	TRBV19	TRBJ1-6	17	-	CASSPQGGSSYNSPLHF	TGTGCCAGTAGTCCGCAGGGAGGGAGCTCCTATAATTCACCCCTCCACTTT
-	TRBV11-3	TRBJ2-5	15	TRBD1	CASSPGQTFQETQYF	TGTGCCAGCAGCCCGGGACAGACGTTCCAAGAGACCCAGTACTTC
once	TRBV30	TRBJ2-1	13	-	CAWSKTSPHEQFF	TGTGCCTGGAGCAAGACTAGTCCCCATGAGCAGTTCTTC
-	TRBV7-3	TRBJ2-3	16	-	CASSLYGYYGTDTQYF	TGTGCCAGCAGCTTATACGGTTACTACGGCACAGATACGCAGTATTTT
-	TRBV6-1	TRBJ2-7	17	TRBD1	CASSEAVLGQRAQEQYF	TGTGCCAGCAGTGAAGCGGTTTTGGGACAGAGGGCCCAGGAGCAGTACTTC
-	TRBV6-1	TRBJ2-7	14	TRBD1	CASRDRGPIYEQYF	TGTGCCAGCAGGGACAGGGGGCCCATCTACGAGCAGTACTTC
few	TRBV11-3	TRBJ2-3	13	-	CASSLYRDDTQYF	TGTGCCAGCAGCTTATACAGGGACGATACGCAGTATTTT
-	TRBV5-4	TRBJ2-1	15	TRBD2	CASSLFGLADNEQFF	TGTGCCAGCAGCCTGTTTGGGCTAGCGGATAATGAGCAGTTCTTC
few	TRBV11-2	TRBJ2-7	13	TRBD2	CASSLAGVYEQYF	TGTGCCAGCAGCCTAGCGGGGGTTTACGAGCAGTACTTC
-	TRBV28	TRBJ2-7	15	TRBD2	CASNGGAGGLYEQYF	TGTGCCAGCAACGGAGGAGCGGGAGGTCTCTACGAGCAGTACTTC
-	TRBV2	TRBJ2-7	11	-	CASSLMNEQYF	TGTGCCAGCAGTCTAATGAATGAGCAGTACTTC
-	TRBV4-2	TRBJ2-7	14	-	CASSQDEGTYEQYF	TGTGCCAGCAGCCAAGATGAGGGCACCTACGAGCAGTACTTC
-	TRBV7-2	TRBJ2-4	14	-	CASSLGGSKNIQYF	TGTGCCAGCAGCTTAGGGGGCAGCAAAAACATTCAGTACTTC
-	TRBV7-9	TRBJ2-7	16	TRBD2	CASSLTGTSGSLEQYF	TGTGCCAGCAGCTTAACCGGGACTAGCGGGAGTCTCGAGCAGTACTTC